This T cell receptor beta chain originates from a study of blood T cell repertoires in COVID-19. Across the study: Spain, Italy and the United States supplied samples that represented acute and convalescent COVID-19.

The sample holds one count of this clone. Germline V lookup: CDR1 MNHEY, CDR2 SMNVEV (reference sequence). V lost 5 bases and J lost 5; bases outside the gene matches: 12. This CDR3 is built from 15 residues. The data were produced by immunoSEQ multiplex PCR, yet TCRdb's version contains in-frame clones alone and is incomplete. In the table there are 470,000 or so clones, around 90% of which are singletons. The source is a woman between 18 and 30 years old with acute COVID-19. The chain uses TRBV27 and TRBJ2-7; 7 bases fit TRBD1. The sample taken for sequencing was PBMCs or T cells enriched from blood (not recorded which). The CDR3 bases are TGTGCCAGCAGTGGGATTGACAGGGTGGGGAACGAGCAGTACTTC. This translates into CASSGIDRVGNEQYF.